The 29 T cell receptor beta chains presented below share a single source sample, sequenced in a study of metastatic and nonmetastatic thyroid tumors. TCRdb re-called clones via MiXCR from the PCR reads. The data contain around 26,000 clones, 15% to 20% of them singletons. Ahead of thyroid surgery, no patient had received treatment of any kind. Sequencing input: blood. These receptors came from a male donor with papillary thyroid cancer or a benign thyroid nodule (not recorded which). Some clones in this sample may be carry-over from other donors' samples.

This clone was counted at least ten times. This sequence joins TRBV19 and TRBJ2-7; tentatively, D is TRBD1 or TRBD2 (5 bases each). This CDR3 is built from 15 residues. The germline gives CDR1 LNHDA, CDR2 SQIVND (reference sequence). The V end lost 7 bases, the J end lost 3 bases, and 19 bases lay between the germline ends. The CDR3 protein is CASTKGGGSSYEQYF. The CDR3 bases are TGTGCCAGTACCAAAGGTGGGGGATCTAGCTACGAGCAGTACTTC. Filled out from reference TRBV19 and TRBJ2-7, the complete variable domain reads DGGITQSPKYLFRKEGQNVTLSCEQNLNHDAMYWYRQDPGQGLRLIYYSQIVNDFQKGDIAEGYSVSREKKESFPLTVTSAQKNPTAFYLCASTKGGGSSYEQYFGPGTRLTVT.

This clone was found many times. This chain links TRBV7-9 with TRBJ2-1; 8 bases are shared with TRBD1. Germline CDR1 and CDR2: SEHNR and FQNEAQ (reference sequence). This CDR3 region has 15 residues. The ends lost 4 bases at V and 4 bases at J; junction bases unmatched: 6. This CDR3 is CASSSRDRSYNEQFF. Here the CDR3 DNA reads TGTGCCAGCAGCTCCCGGGACAGGTCTTACAATGAGCAGTTCTTC.

The rearrangement links TRBV20-1 to TRBJ2-5; no reliable D call. Looked up from germline, CDR1 is DFQATT and CDR2 is SNEGSKA (reference sequence). This CDR3 has 13 amino acids. V lost 8 bases and J 1 base, leaving 14 bases between the germline ends. DNA of the CDR3: TGCAGTTTCCAGTCAGTGACCCAAGAGACCCAGTACTTC. Protein product: CSFQSVTQETQYF.

CDR3 sequence: CASSQEGQANTEAFF. CDR3 nucleotide sequence: TGCGCCAGCAGCCAAGAGGGACAGGCGAACACTGAAGCTTTCTTT. This chain joins TRBV4-1 and TRBJ1-1, with 8 positions matching TRBD1. The CDR3 has 15 amino acids. Germline CDR1 reads MGHRA; CDR2 reads YSYEKL. Trimming cost V 0 bases and J 1 base; bases outside gene matches: 1.

This clone was recorded a few times. The chain links TRBV20-1 to TRBJ2-1, with 15 bases aligning to TRBD2. This CDR3 is 16 amino acids long. J was trimmed by 7 bases and V by 6 bases; bases with no gene match: 10. In germline, CDR1 is DFQATT, CDR2 SNEGSKA (reference sequence). The CDR3 sequence is CSAPGLAGGDRNEQFF. The CDR3 DNA reads as TGCAGTGCGCCGGGACTAGCGGGGGGCGATCGTAATGAGCAGTTCTTC.

This clone was recorded at least ten times. This sequence joins TRBV25-1 and TRBJ1-1; D gene unclear. The ends were cut back, 1 base at V and 7 bases at J, with 10 bases in the middle. The CDR3 length is 13 residues. The germline gives CDR1 MGHDK, CDR2 SYGVNS. Here the CDR3 reads CASSEFKYSEAFF. Here the CDR3 DNA reads TGTGCCAGCAGTGAATTTAAGTACAGTGAAGCTTTCTTT.

The gene calls are TRBV12-3 or TRBV12-4 and TRBJ2-3, with unresolved D. The CDR3 loop spans 11 amino acids. V lost 8 bases and J lost 0, with 3 bases in between. CDR3 sequence: CASSSTDTQYF. CDR3 nucleotides: TGTGCCAGCTCGAGCACAGATACGCAGTATTTT.

Here the CDR3 DNA reads TGTGCCAGCAGCCGGACGGAGCGGGAGACCCAGTACTTC. Translated, it gives CASSRTERETQYF. V is TRBV9 and J is TRBJ2-5; TRBD2 might be the D (5 bases). CDR1 and CDR2 from the germline V gene are SGDLS and YYNGEE. The V gene lost 4 bases and the J gene lost 5 bases, with 12 bases spanning the gap. This CDR3 has 13 residues.

This clone was seen a single time. J is TRBJ2-7 and V is TRBV11-2, with no clear D. The germline gives CDR1 SGHAT, CDR2 FQNNGV. CDR3 size: 15 residues. V lost 1 base and J 2 bases, leaving 12 bases between the germline ends. CDR3: CASSLGVGPTYEQYF. The CDR3 nucleotides read TGTGCCAGCAGCTTAGGAGTGGGCCCGACCTACGAGCAGTACTTC.

V gene TRBV12-3 or TRBV12-4 combines with J gene TRBJ1-1, with D perhaps TRBD1 (6 bases). V lost 3 bases to trimming and J lost 1 base, with 12 bases between them. The CDR3 has 15 residues. CDR3 in amino acids: CASSLGWGANTEAFF. In nucleotides, the CDR3 is TGTGCCAGCAGTTTGGGTTGGGGGGCGAACACTGAAGCTTTCTTT.

In its sample, this clone was seen many times. The chain combines TRBV7-2 with TRBJ2-2, with 9 nucleotides matching TRBD1. CDR3 length: 14 amino acids. Per the germline V gene, CDR1 is SGHTA and CDR2 is FQGNSA. The J segment lost 7 bases and the V segment lost 5 bases, leaving 5 bases of the junction unmatched. The CDR3 bases are TGTGCCAGCAGCCTCGGGACAGGGCTCGGGGAGCTGTTTTTT. Its protein is CASSLGTGLGELFF.

This clone was picked up many times. V and J are TRBV6-1 and TRBJ2-5, with 10 nucleotides matching TRBD2. The V and J ends lost 6 bases and 5 bases, in that order; junction bases with no gene match: 9. Germline V gene sequence: CDR1 MNHNS, CDR2 SASEGT. The CDR3 is made up of 15 amino acids. The CDR3: CASRREYSGRETQYF. In DNA, the CDR3 is TGTGCCAGCAGAAGAGAATATAGCGGGAGGGAGACCCAGTACTTC.

This clone was seen a handful of times. The rearrangement uses TRBV6-6 and TRBJ1-5, with 7 bases identical to TRBD1. The CDR3 has 14 amino acids. The J segment lost 5 bases and the V segment lost 2 bases, leaving 3 bases of the junction unmatched. CDR1 and CDR2 (germline): MNHNY, SVGAGI (reference sequence). The CDR3 DNA reads as TGTGCCAGCAGTTACCTTACAGGGGATCAGCCCCAGCATTTT. Translated, it gives CASSYLTGDQPQHF.

At least ten counts were recorded for this clone. The chain combines TRBV20-1 with TRBJ1-3; 7 bases match TRBD1. The V gene's germline CDR1 is DFQATT and CDR2 SNEGSKA (reference sequence). After removal of 5 bases from V and 1 base from J, the junction contained 8 bases not matched to a gene. This CDR3 contains 15 residues. CDR3 residues: CSAGTDRLSGNTIYF. CDR3 bases: TGCAGTGCTGGGACAGACCGACTTTCTGGAAACACCATATATTTT.

This clone appeared a few times. The junction and the germline gene differ at one end; a read error may be behind it. The CDR3 DNA is TGTGACATCAGTGGGAAGACAGGGGGAATAACTGAAGCTTTCTTT. Translating gives CDISGKTGGITEAFF. The chain uses TRBV10-3 and TRBJ1-1, with TRBD1 identical over 9 bases. Looked up from germline, CDR1 is ENHRY and CDR2 is SYGVKD. There are 15 residues in the CDR3.

This clone has at least ten counts. This chain links TRBV7-2 with TRBJ2-3, with 12 nucleotides matching TRBD2. The germline V gene encodes CDR1 SGHTA and CDR2 FQGNSA. The CDR3 loop spans 16 amino acids. Trimming removed 5 bases from V and 4 bases from J; junction bases left unmatched: 7. The CDR3 DNA sequence: TGTGCCAGCAGCGCTACTCTAGCGGGAGGGGCAGATACGCAGTATTTT. Residues: CASSATLAGGADTQYF.

The sample holds many counts of this clone. This chain connects TRBV10-3 to TRBJ2-7; D unclear. There are 12 residues in the CDR3. The germline gives CDR1 ENHRY, CDR2 SYGVKD. V lost 4 bases, J lost 3 bases, and 7 bases lay in between. CDR3 sequence reads: CAISGTSYEQYF. CDR3 DNA: TGTGCCATCAGTGGAACCAGCTACGAGCAGTACTTC.

This clone was seen many times. The J gene is TRBJ2-5, the V gene TRBV7-9; no clear D. Germline V CDR1 and CDR2: SEHNR, FQNEAQ (reference sequence). The CDR3 has 11 amino acids. The V end lost 5 bases, the J end lost 4 bases, and 5 bases lay between the germline ends. CDR3 in amino acids: CASSPGETQYF. CDR3 DNA sequence: TGTGCCAGCAGCCCAGGAGAGACCCAGTACTTC.

This clone was observed a few times. This chain joins TRBV6-2 or TRBV6-3 and TRBJ1-2; 7 nucleotides agree with TRBD1. Germline V gives CDR1 MNHEY, CDR2 SVGEGT. Trimming cost V 2 bases and J 4 bases; bases outside gene matches: 7. The CDR3 contains 15 residues. In DNA form, the CDR3 reads TGTGCCAGCAGTTACGGGACAGTGAGCCTCTATGGCTACACCTTC. Amino acids: CASSYGTVSLYGYTF.

The chain uses TRBV11-2 and TRBJ1-2; 11 bases fit TRBD1. Germline lookup yields CDR1 SGHAT and CDR2 FQNNGV. The CDR3 contains 14 residues. The junction had 3 bases not matched to a gene; V was cut back by 2 bases and J by 7 bases. CDR3 region: CASSLRDRGSGYTF. CDR3 coding DNA: TGTGCCAGCAGCTTAAGGGACAGGGGGAGTGGCTACACCTTC.

Worth noting for this clone: Relative to the germline gene, one junction end is altered; a read error may explain this. V and J are TRBV11-2 and TRBJ2-7; D possibly corresponds to TRBD1 (5 bases). Germline CDR1 is SGHAT and CDR2 is FQNNGV. This CDR3 has 14 residues. CDR3 loop: CATSLGPIAHEQYF. In DNA, the CDR3 is TGTGCCACCAGCTTGGGGCCGATCGCCCACGAGCAGTACTTC.

This clone has at least ten counts. The V gene is TRBV18, the J gene TRBJ1-5; D remains unclear. The V gene's germline CDR1 is KGHSH and CDR2 LQKENI. V shed 0 bases and J shed 2 bases, with 2 bases lying between them. This CDR3 is 13 amino acids long. CDR3 region: CASSPPRNQPQHF. CDR3 in DNA: TGTGCCAGCTCACCACCGCGCAATCAGCCCCAGCATTTT.

This clone was seen many times. The chain uses TRBV7-8 and TRBJ2-7; 10 positions match TRBD2. The CDR3 is made up of 15 amino acids. Germline CDR1 is SGHVS and CDR2 is FQNEAQ. V lost 3 bases and J lost 2; bases outside the gene matches: 4. The CDR3, as DNA: TGTGCCAGCAGCTTGTCACTAGCGGGGACCTACGAGCAGTACTTC. It is translated as CASSLSLAGTYEQYF. The variable domain in full, with the rest retrieved from reference TRBV7-8 and TRBJ2-7, is GAGVSQSPRYKVAKRGQDVALRCDPISGHVSLFWYQQALGQGPEFLTYFQNEAQLDKSGLPSDRFFAERPEGSVSTLKIQRTQQEDSAVYLCASSLSLAGTYEQYFGPGTRLTVT.

The gene calls are TRBV6-1 and TRBJ1-2; D remains ambiguous. In germline, CDR1 is MNHNS, CDR2 SASEGT. The length of the CDR3 is 15 residues. The V end lost 1 base, the J end lost 3 bases, and 12 bases lay between the germline ends. The CDR3 nucleotides read TGTGCCAGCAGTGAAGTGGCGGGCGGCCACTATGGCTACACCTTC. The encoded protein is CASSEVAGGHYGYTF.

This clone was picked up a small number of times. V and J are TRBV24-1 and TRBJ2-1, with 9 bases that match TRBD2. Germline CDR1 is KGHDR and CDR2 is SFDVKD. The CDR3 sequence is 16 residues long. V lost 6 bases, J lost 2 bases, and 7 bases stayed unmatched. CDR3 sequence (DNA): TGTGCCACCAGTTCCCCGACTAGCGGAACCTACAATGAGCAGTTCTTC. It is translated as CATSSPTSGTYNEQFF.

The V and J genes are TRBV27 and TRBJ2-5; possibly TRBD2 for D (5 bases). The CDR3 spans 13 residues. The V gene lost 2 bases and the J gene lost 5 bases, with 9 bases spanning the gap. Germline CDR1 MNHEY, CDR2 SMNVEV (reference sequence). CDR3 sequence: CASSLRRFETQYF. CDR3 sequence (DNA): TGTGCCAGCAGTTTAAGGAGGTTCGAGACCCAGTACTTC.

This clone was counted once. The CDR3 here is CAISTGTRTTEAFF. CDR3 DNA sequence: TGTGCCATCAGTACCGGGACAAGAACCACTGAAGCTTTCTTT. The J gene is TRBJ1-1, the V gene TRBV10-3, with a weak D call TRBD1 (6 bases). Trimming cost V 5 bases and J 4 bases, with 14 bases left between them. The CDR3 contains 14 residues. Germline V CDR1 and CDR2: ENHRY, SYGVKD.

The table lists this clone with many counts. This chain joins TRBV5-4 and TRBJ1-1, with 7 bases lining up with TRBD1. The germline gives CDR1 SGHNT, CDR2 YYREEE (reference sequence). V shed 3 bases and J 0 bases; nucleotides not matched to a gene: 8. CDR3 length: 16 amino acids. The CDR3 is CASSSGQFSMNTEAFF. DNA of the CDR3: TGTGCCAGCAGCTCGGGACAGTTTTCGATGAACACTGAAGCTTTCTTT.

In its sample, this clone was seen many times. This may be a read error, as it is one base from a much larger clone. The chain employs TRBV3-1 and TRBJ2-7, with 10 bases identical to TRBD2. The CDR3 spans 15 residues. Germline lookup yields CDR1 LGHDT and CDR2 YNNKEL (reference sequence). The trim removed 1 base at V and 0 bases at J, leaving 0 bases unmatched. In DNA form, the CDR3 reads TGTGCCAGCAGCCAAGGGACTAGCGGCTCCTACGAGCAGTACTTC. Its protein product is CASSQGTSGSYEQYF.